These T cell receptor beta chains were read from a single sample in a study of metastatic and nonmetastatic thyroid tumors. TCRdb re-processed the PCR reads through MiXCR. The data hold roughly 20,000 clones, with 36% observed a single time. The source material was tumor tissue. The receptors were sampled from a female donor with papillary thyroid cancer or a benign thyroid nodule (not recorded which). Some clones in this sample may be carry-over from other donors' samples. CDR3s leave out the opening cysteine and the closing phenylalanine or tryptophan.

v_call	cdr3_aa
TRBV6-1	ASSEAGSSHGYEQY
TRBV6-1	ASSGDSGGPGSNQPQH
TRBV28	ASSLLAGGTDTQY
TRBV20-1	SAPSLDGLYGYT
TRBV6-1	ASFSRYNEQF
TRBV5-1	ASSYSDNNYGYT
TRBV3-1	ASSRGGQGHQPQH
TRBV7-8	ASSPKAGGSYEQY
TRBV6-2/TRBV6-3	ASSSAPGQPPNTGELF
TRBV27	ASSWRGASYEQY
TRBV27	ASSFSGFQPQH
TRBV10-3	ASRGADEKLF
TRBV10-3	AIAGGNNEQF
TRBV28	ASRGMDRGINGYT
TRBV6-2/TRBV6-3	ASSYSRYEQY
TRBV20-1	SAIRLGLAGVNEQF
TRBV10-3	AISELNPGQKNNEQF
TRBV11-2	ASSLAGVEQY
TRBV9	AGSIKTGPQEKLF
TRBV7-8	ASSLSGQALPYEQY
TRBV28	ASTRLDRAEAF
TRBV20-1	SATRTGRLLAGTYEQY
TRBV6-1	ASTSGQGATDTQY
TRBV6-2/TRBV6-3	ASSYSREGQF
TRBV12-3/TRBV12-4	ASSLIGENYNEQF
TRBV15	ATSRDRGVPDTQY
TRBV12-3/TRBV12-4	ASSPSGGSGGRYEQY
TRBV24-1	ATGGRGATGELF
TRBV9	ASSVAPGTGLEAF
TRBV20-1	SASINGYT
TRBV7-9	ASSQHRDYEQY
TRBV28	ASSIGFSSSYNEQF
TRBV30	AWGAGDTQY
TRBV12-3/TRBV12-4	ASSYEQAYEQY
TRBV18	ASSPGHPEAF
TRBV6-1	ASKQGIRYGYT
TRBV24-1	ATSDLGLDQETQY
TRBV7-6	ASSLYTGTSGTRYNEQF
TRBV28	ASTLDSGRAETQY
TRBV28	ASQGQGQPQH